This T cell receptor beta chain was retrieved from a study of regulatory and conventional T cells in RAG deficiency. General study results and limits: RAG-deficient patients showed markedly lower Shannon entropy and higher Simpson indices than control T-cell subsets. Patient subsets had shorter CDR3s; Omenn Treg-Tconv overlap exceeded 80%. These Omenn syndrome Treg sorts may hold peripherally activated cells instead.

Conventional CD4+ T cells were sorted from blood as CD25-low CD127-high cells. The germline CDR1 and CDR2 sequences are SGHVS and FQNEAQ. V was clipped by 5 bases and J by 0 bases, with 10 bases between them. The CDR3 is 14 residues long. TCRdb's copy holds only in-frame clones and misses some; the assay was immunoSEQ multiplex PCR. This table holds over 45,000 clones, approximately 90% found once. On this clone itself: As yet, its antigen is unknown.

The sample was also reused in another study, on regulatory T cells. That work adds: The PCR used 52 TRBV and 13 TRBJ primers. Skewed V and J usage and few unique V-J pairs marked patient repertoires, most in Tregs.

The sequencing sample was made of CD4+ effector T cells sorted from blood. The chain couples TRBV7-8 to TRBJ1-1; maybe TRBD1 (5 bases). This sequence originates from a human donor in good health. The CDR3: CASSQDRMNTEAFF. For the CDR3, the DNA is TGTGCCAGCAGCCAAGACAGAATGAACACTGAAGCTTTCTTT.